Detailed here is one T cell receptor beta chain. The target antigen is unknown. PCR primers comprised 60 Vbeta and 13 Jbeta primers. The method was immunoSEQ multiplex PCR; TCRdb's version includes in-frame clones alone and lacks a portion of them. The table records fewer than 200,000 clones, 75% to 85% of them present only once. This entry comes from a study of cytomegalovirus exposure and HLA in healthy donors. This CDR3 has 14 residues. Germline CDR1 is MNHNY and CDR2 is SVGAGI (reference sequence). V shed 10 bases and J shed 8 bases, with 23 bases lying between them. Study-wide results and caveats: It has been reported that TCR beta sequences accurately predicted the HLA-A and HLA-B alleles of most subjects.

The receptor was derived from a woman in her fifties or sixties in good health and CMV-seronegative. The sample consisted of PBMCs. V and J are TRBV6-6 and TRBJ1-2; the D gene is possibly TRBD1 (6 bases). CDR3 sequence (DNA): TGTGCCATCCAAGCGGGGGGCGATCCTCGGGGCTACACCTTC. Translated, it gives CAIQAGGDPRGYTF.